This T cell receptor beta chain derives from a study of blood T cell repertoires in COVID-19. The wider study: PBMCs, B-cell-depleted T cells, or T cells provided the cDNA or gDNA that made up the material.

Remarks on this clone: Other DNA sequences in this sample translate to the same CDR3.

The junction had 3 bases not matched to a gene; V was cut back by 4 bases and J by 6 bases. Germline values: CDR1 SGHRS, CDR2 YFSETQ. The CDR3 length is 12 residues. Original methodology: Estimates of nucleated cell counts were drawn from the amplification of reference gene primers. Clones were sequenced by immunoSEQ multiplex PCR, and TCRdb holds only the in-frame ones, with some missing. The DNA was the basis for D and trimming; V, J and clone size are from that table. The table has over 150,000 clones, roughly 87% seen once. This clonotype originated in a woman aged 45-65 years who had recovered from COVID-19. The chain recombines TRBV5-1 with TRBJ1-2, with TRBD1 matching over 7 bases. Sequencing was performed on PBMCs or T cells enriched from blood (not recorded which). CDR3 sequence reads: CASSRTGDGYTF. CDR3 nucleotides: TGCGCCAGCAGCCGGACAGGCGATGGCTACACCTTC.